This TCR beta chain was sequenced during a study of blood T cell repertoires in COVID-19. Per the original methods: How many nucleated cells were present was estimated from reference gene primer amplification. Sequencing was performed with immunoSEQ multiplex PCR; in TCRdb, only in-frame clones are kept and a portion is missing. V and J calls and clone size are those listed in that table; D and trimming were worked out from the DNA. The sample includes about 150,000 clones, roughly 84% of them seen just once. This clone was found a few times. CDR3 length: 16 amino acids. Trimming removed 2 bases from V and 7 bases from J; junction bases left unmatched: 5. Germline CDR1 WNHNN, CDR2 SYGVQD (reference sequence).

Material: peripheral blood. The sequence was collected from a man in his 60s with COVID-19, enrolled during active disease. The chain employs TRBV10-1 and TRBJ1-6; 10 nucleotides line up with TRBD1. The CDR3 protein is CASSEPRQGANSPLHF. Written as DNA, the CDR3 is TGCGCCAGCAGTGAGCCGAGACAGGGGGCCAATTCACCCCTCCACTTT.